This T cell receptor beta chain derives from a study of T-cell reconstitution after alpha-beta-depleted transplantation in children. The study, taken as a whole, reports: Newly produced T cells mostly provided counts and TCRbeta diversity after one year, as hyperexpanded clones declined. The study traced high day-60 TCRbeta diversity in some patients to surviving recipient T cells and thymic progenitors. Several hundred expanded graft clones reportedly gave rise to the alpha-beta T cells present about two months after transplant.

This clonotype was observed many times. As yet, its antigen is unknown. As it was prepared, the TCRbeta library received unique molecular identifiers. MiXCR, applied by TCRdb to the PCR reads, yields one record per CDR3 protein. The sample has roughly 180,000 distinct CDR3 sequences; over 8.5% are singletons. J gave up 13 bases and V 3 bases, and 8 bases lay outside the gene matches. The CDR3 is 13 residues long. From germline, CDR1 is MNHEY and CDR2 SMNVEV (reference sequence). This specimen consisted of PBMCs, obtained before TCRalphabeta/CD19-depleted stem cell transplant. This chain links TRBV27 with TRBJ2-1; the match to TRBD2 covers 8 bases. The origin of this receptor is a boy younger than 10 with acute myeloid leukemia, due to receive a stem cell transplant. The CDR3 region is CASSFSGSRTQFF. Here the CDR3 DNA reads TGTGCCAGCAGTTTCAGCGGGAGTAGAACCCAGTTCTTC.